This TCR beta chain was recorded in a study of cytomegalovirus exposure and HLA in healthy donors. The CDR3 spans 13 residues. V lost 6 bases, J lost 3 bases, and 2 bases stayed unmatched. CDR1 is MNHNS and CDR2 is SASEGT in the germline V gene. About this clone: The antigen is not known.

Study-wide results and caveats: Roughly uniform depth of sequencing across donors was assumed in presence/absence analyses.

The PCR had 60 Vbeta and 13 Jbeta primers. The protocol was immunoSEQ multiplex PCR, while the TCRdb copy is restricted to in-frame clones and leaves out a portion. The sample lists about 110,000 clones; roughly 79% were seen once. The chain couples TRBV6-1 to TRBJ1-5, with 7 bases fitting TRBD1. The specimen was PBMCs. This sequence was found in a man aged 40-50 years in good health and CMV-seronegative. CDR3 protein: CASSGQDNQPQHF. The CDR3 region has the DNA TGTGCCAGCAGCGGACAGGACAATCAGCCCCAGCATTTT.